Listed below are T cell receptor beta chains from one sample, sequenced in a study of T cell responses to AZD1222 COVID-19 vaccine. The assay was immunoSEQ multiplex PCR, and TCRdb's table has in-frame clones only and misses some. This table holds fewer than 150,000 clones, 88% found once. This specimen was peripheral blood, taken on day 0 of AZD1222 vaccination. These receptor sequences come from an adult in good health. Both conserved end residues are part of each CDR3. A D gene is named only where the DNA matches it firmly. Only some rows state a clone size, as once, few, many or a class for expanded clones.

cdr3_length j_call v_call clone_size d_call cdr3_nt cdr3_aa
17 TRBJ2-1 TRBV7-2 NA TRBD2 TGTGCCAGCAGCTTAAATAGGGCGCTAGCGGGTCACAATGAGCAGTTCTTC CASSLNRALAGHNEQFF
16 TRBJ2-7 TRBV2 NA NA TGTGCCAGCAGTGAAGCGAGTGCTATGACCGGTCTACGATCGGACTTC CASSEASAMTGLRSDF
16 TRBJ1-3 TRBV18 NA NA TGTGCCAGCTCACCACCCCAGACTGTCAGTGGAAACACCATATATTTT CASSPPQTVSGNTIYF
16 TRBJ2-3 TRBV11-3 few TRBD2 TGTGCCAGCAGCTCGTGGACTAGCGGGGGCACAGATACGCAGTATTTT CASSSWTSGGTDTQYF
12 TRBJ1-2 TRBV28 NA NA TGTGCCAGCAGTCCCACAGGATATGGCTACACCTTC CASSPTGYGYTF
17 TRBJ1-4 TRBV3-1/TRBV3-2 NA TRBD1 TGTGCCAGCAGCCAAGATCCTTCGGGACAGGGACGCGAAAAACTGTTTTTT CASSQDPSGQGREKLFF
12 TRBJ2-5 TRBV19 NA NA TGTGCCAGCCGGGGAAACCAAGAGACCCAGTACTTC CASRGNQETQYF
14 TRBJ2-2 TRBV28 NA NA TGTGCCAGCAGTTTGCCAGGGAACACCGGGGAGCTGTTTTTT CASSLPGNTGELFF
17 TRBJ1-1 TRBV5-4 NA TRBD1 TGTGCCAGCAGCCTGGTGCAGGGGGCGCGTAGGAACACTGAAGCTTTCTTT CASSLVQGARRNTEAFF
13 TRBJ2-5 TRBV30 NA NA TGTGCCTGGAGTAGAGATAACCAAGAGACCCAGTACTTC CAWSRDNQETQYF
14 TRBJ1-2 TRBV30 NA TRBD1 TGTGCCTGGAGGCCACAGGGGGGGAGCTATGGCTACACCTTC CAWRPQGGSYGYTF
15 TRBJ1-4 TRBV11-2 once TRBD1 TGTGCCAGCAGCTTAGAGAGGGGGCTGAATGAAAAACTGTTTTTT CASSLERGLNEKLFF
16 TRBJ1-1 TRBV7-8 NA NA TGTGCCAGCAGCTTAGGGGGGGACGGCCTTGTCACTGAAGCTTTCTTT CASSLGGDGLVTEAFF
15 TRBJ2-1 TRBV5-1 NA NA TGCGCCAGCAGCTTGGTGGGAATAAGGGGCAATGAGCAGTTCTTC CASSLVGIRGNEQFF
15 TRBJ2-5 TRBV7-6 NA TRBD2 TGTGCCAGCAGCTCCCTAGCGGGAAGAGGGGAGACCCAGTACTTC CASSSLAGRGETQYF
14 TRBJ2-7 TRBV5-4 few NA TGTGCCAGCACTTCTCAGGGTGGGGGGTCCGAGCAGTACTTC CASTSQGGGSEQYF
13 TRBJ2-7 TRBV18 NA NA TGTGCCAGCTCACCACAGGGGTCCTACGAGCAGTACTTC CASSPQGSYEQYF